The entry below gives a single T cell receptor (beta chain) sequence along with its context. This clonotype has more than one count but fewer than ten. Its antigen is currently not known. The sample holds no much larger clone one base away, and base qualities are not on file. The sample belongs to a study of human T cells and chemical hapten exposure listed by TCRdb under 2021. Broadly, across the study: Libraries were pooled for sequencing, and variation in per-sample TCR yields was attributed mainly to small differences in library volumes within the pool. In alopecia patients, the study followed how the peripheral blood TCR repertoire changed in vivo over primary and secondary sensitization to diphenylcyclopropenone (DPC), a hapten. From each blood RNA sample, both TCR alpha and TCR beta chains were sequenced. Points the paper makes about the study in general: No change with DPC sensitization was found in the number of TCRs above 1 in 1000 frequency, and no evidence of global repertoire structure alterations was found. After repeated subsampling, the strength of the expansion versus patch-test correlation and the threshold at which it became significant changed.

The meaning of the sample's time point label: healthy volunteer bleed at 6 weeks. Total RNA was extracted from unfractionated whole blood that had been collected in Tempus Blood RNA tubes. Five or six healthy volunteers were used as TCR sequencing controls and were bled at day 0, 2 weeks and 6 weeks. Trimming removed 6 bases from V and 6 bases from J, leaving 19 bases between the germline ends. The CDR3 holds 15 amino acids from the cysteine to the phenylalanine. Left in the record is the CDR3 DNA by itself, 45 bases read in frame from the first base. CDR1 and CDR2 are drawn from the germline V gene: MNHEY, SVGEGT. The library relied on RACE. TCRdb shows the sequencer as NextSeq 500. Library preparation attached unique molecular identifiers to individual cDNA molecules for quantitative, reproducible TCR counting. Under the source paper's analysis protocol: The median number of TCRs per sample was some 100,000, ranging from roughly 20,000 to 700,000. The Decombinator software suite was used to annotate V, J and CDR3 in the TCR reads. Every sample was subsampled to the same number of TCRs (28,000) for the PS versus PT1 abundance plots. Expanded TCRs were defined as absent before sensitization and observed at least eight times at the 2-week time point. The public reads were run again by TCRdb, first through fastp at Q25 and then through MiXCR, and only productive beta chains were kept. When rows share a CDR3 protein, they turn into one entry using the most common DNA and genes. The V and J calls shown here were made by TCRdb, not taken from the authors' results. The sample table lists 65,000 to 95,000 distinct CDR3 sequences, 8.6% of them with a count of one. Less than 2% of the sample lies in the top ten.

The sample consisted of whole blood. This TCR was recovered from a female donor in good health. Some clones in this sample may be carry-over from other donors' samples. In this chain, TRBV6-2 or TRBV6-3 is recombined with TRBJ2-3; TRBD2 could be the D gene, as 7 bases match. The CDR3 in this case is CASSPLGGGKDTQYF. The nucleotide sequence reads TGTGCCAGCAGCCCCCTAGGGGGGGGCAAGGATACGCAGTATTTT.